Shown below are 17 T cell receptor beta chains from a single sample sequenced in a study of blood T cell repertoires in COVID-19. Libraries were prepared by immunoSEQ multiplex PCR; TCRdb keeps only in-frame clonotypes and omits some of them. In the table there are about 250,000 clones, over 75% of which are singletons. Material for sequencing was peripheral blood. The receptors here all came from a middle-aged woman who had recovered from COVID-19.

This clone was seen only a few times. V is TRBV27 and J is TRBJ1-5; D uncertain. Germline-derived CDR1 and CDR2 are MNHEY and SMNVEV (reference sequence). CDR3 length: 13 amino acids. With 3 bases removed from V and 2 bases from J, the gap between germline ends came to 5 bases. CDR3 protein: CASSFHGNQPQHF. The CDR3 nucleotides read TGTGCCAGCAGTTTCCATGGCAATCAGCCCCAGCATTTT.

The V and J genes are TRBV7-2 and TRBJ1-2; no definite D call. The CDR3 length is 13 residues. Per the germline V gene, CDR1 is SGHTA and CDR2 is FQGNSA. Trimming took 5 bases from V and 2 from J, leaving 9 bases between them. As DNA, the CDR3 is TGTGCCAGCAGCCCAGGTCTAAACTATGGCTACACCTTC. It codes for CASSPGLNYGYTF.

The chain uses TRBV9 and TRBJ2-5, with TRBD1 matching over 9 bases. The junction had 6 bases not matched to a gene; V was cut back by 5 bases and J by 4 bases. CDR3 size: 14 residues. The germline V gene has CDR1 SGDLS and CDR2 YYNGEE. The CDR3 loop reads CASSRTGQGETQYF. In nucleotides, the CDR3 is TGTGCCAGCAGTCGTACGGGACAGGGAGAGACCCAGTACTTC.

The chain employs TRBV29-1 and TRBJ2-7; 9 positions match TRBD1. The CDR3 runs to 15 residues. In germline, CDR1 is SQVTM, CDR2 ANQGSEA. The ends lost 5 bases at V and 3 bases at J; junction bases unmatched: 11. Here the CDR3 DNA reads TGCAGCGTTTCTAACCACCTGGGACAGGGCTACGAGCAGTACTTC. It yields the protein CSVSNHLGQGYEQYF.

The chain joins TRBV6-6 to TRBJ2-1; D possibly corresponds to TRBD1 (6 bases). In germline, CDR1 is MNHNY, CDR2 SVGAGI (reference sequence). Trimming removed 2 bases at V and 6 bases at J, with 17 bases between. The CDR3 is 16 amino acids. This chain's CDR3 is CASSYTTGIAVNEQFF. CDR3 sequence (DNA): TGTGCCAGCAGTTACACCACAGGGATTGCGGTCAATGAGCAGTTCTTC.

The chain is built from TRBV2 and TRBJ2-1; 9 nucleotides agree with TRBD1. CDR1 and CDR2 (germline): SNHLY, FYNNEI. The CDR3 length is 19 residues. Trimming cost V 4 bases and J 3 bases; bases outside gene matches: 16. CDR3 sequence reads: CASSAPRDRVAPFYNEQFF. CDR3 DNA sequence: TGTGCCAGCAGTGCCCCTCGGGACAGGGTGGCCCCGTTCTACAATGAGCAGTTCTTC.

This chain connects TRBV25-1 to TRBJ2-2, with D possibly being TRBD1 (5 bases). The V gene's germline CDR1 is MGHDK and CDR2 SYGVNS. The V gene lost 5 bases and the J gene lost 6 bases, with 16 bases spanning the gap. CDR3 length: 15 residues. The CDR3: CASSPMQGYSGELFF. Written as DNA, the CDR3 is TGTGCCAGCAGTCCCATGCAGGGATACTCCGGGGAGCTGTTTTTT.

The chain couples TRBV9 to TRBJ2-1, with D possibly being TRBD2 (5 bases). The CDR3 loop spans 15 amino acids. From germline, CDR1 is SGDLS and CDR2 YYNGEE. Deletions cut 4 bases from V and 7 bases from J, with 18 bases between. The CDR3 sequence is CASSPTEVRGNEQFF. Written as DNA, the CDR3 is TGTGCCAGCAGCCCAACGGAGGTGCGTGGGAATGAGCAGTTCTTC.

This chain links TRBV27 with TRBJ2-1, with 8 positions matching TRBD1. V lost 5 bases and J lost 0; bases outside the gene matches: 6. From germline, CDR1 is MNHEY and CDR2 SMNVEV (reference sequence). This CDR3 contains 16 residues. DNA for the CDR3: TGTGCCAGCAGTCCACCCGACAGGGGCTCCTACAATGAGCAGTTCTTC. It encodes CASSPPDRGSYNEQFF.

This chain joins TRBV27 and TRBJ2-7; TRBD1 agrees at 9 bases. Germline V gene lookup returns CDR1 MNHEY and CDR2 SMNVEV (reference sequence). This CDR3 region has 12 residues. The J segment lost 5 bases and the V segment lost 9 bases, leaving 5 bases of the junction unmatched. The CDR3 protein is CARWDREDEQYF. CDR3 in DNA: TGTGCCAGATGGGACAGGGAGGACGAGCAGTACTTC.

The J gene is TRBJ2-4, the V gene TRBV27, with no clear D. This CDR3 contains 15 residues. Germline CDR1 is MNHEY and CDR2 is SMNVEV (reference sequence). V was clipped by 5 bases and J by 3 bases, with 14 bases between them. CDR3 sequence: CASSLGPSVKNIQYF. The CDR3 DNA reads TGTGCCAGCAGTCTAGGCCCCTCAGTCAAAAACATTCAGTACTTC.

The sample holds a few counts of this clone. J is TRBJ1-6 and V is TRBV19; 9 nucleotides line up with TRBD1. The CDR3 loop spans 14 amino acids. V lost 4 bases, J lost 10 bases, and 5 bases stayed unmatched. Germline V gene data show CDR1 as LNHDA and CDR2 as SQIVND (reference sequence). The CDR3 sequence is CASSTRDRVSPLHF. The CDR3 DNA is TGTGCCAGTAGTACACGGGACAGGGTCTCACCCCTCCACTTT.

Details on this clone: At one end, the junction sequence differs from germline, possibly due to a read error. The chain recombines TRBV7-7 with TRBJ2-2, with D possibly TRBD2 on 6 matching bases. The CDR3 runs 16 residues. The germline V gene has CDR1 SSHAT and CDR2 FNYEAQ (reference sequence). CDR3 in DNA: TGTGCTAGCAGCTTAAGATCCGGAGGGATTCTAGGGGAGCTGTTTTTT. Encoded protein: CASSLRSGGILGELFF.

The gene calls are TRBV3-1 (or the pseudogene TRBV3-2) and TRBJ2-1, with TRBD2 matching over 9 bases. The V segment lost 3 bases and the J segment 4 bases; nucleotides outside the gene matches: 4. CDR1 and CDR2 (germline): LGHDT, YNNKEL (reference sequence). This CDR3 contains 15 residues. In DNA, the CDR3 is TGTGCCAGCAGCCATACTAGCGGGTGGTACAATGAGCAGTTCTTC. Its translation is CASSHTSGWYNEQFF.

The chain uses TRBV9 and TRBJ2-7; 8 nucleotides agree with TRBD2. Trimming took 0 bases from V and 7 from J; bases not matched to a gene: 12. The CDR3 consists of 16 residues. Germline V CDR1 and CDR2: SGDLS, YYNGEE. In DNA form, the CDR3 reads TGTGCCAGCAGCGTAGGATTAATAGCGGGGTTTGGGGAGCAGTACTTC. It yields the protein CASSVGLIAGFGEQYF.

This sequence joins TRBV19 and TRBJ1-5, with D uncertain. The CDR3 runs 12 residues. The germline V gene has CDR1 LNHDA and CDR2 SQIVND (reference sequence). Deletions cut 7 bases from V and 6 bases from J, with 10 bases between. The CDR3 DNA follows: TGTGCCAGTACCGGGAGACGTCAGCCCCAGCATTTT. Protein product: CASTGRRQPQHF. The full variable domain, with the rest looked up from reference TRBV19 and TRBJ1-5, is DGGITQSPKYLFRKEGQNVTLSCEQNLNHDAMYWYRQDPGQGLRLIYYSQIVNDFQKGDIAEGYSVSREKKESFPLTVTSAQKNPTAFYLCASTGRRQPQHFGDGTRLSIL.

The rearrangement links TRBV10-3 to TRBJ1-2, with TRBD1 matching 9 bases. The V and J ends lost 2 bases and 4 bases, in that order; junction bases with no gene match: 8. The CDR3 has 16 amino acids. In germline, CDR1 is ENHRY, CDR2 SYGVKD. The CDR3 DNA reads TGTGCCATCAGTGAGAACCCCGGGACAGGGATCTATGGCTACACCTTC. Protein: CAISENPGTGIYGYTF.